These 14 T cell receptor beta chains share one sample of origin, sequenced in a study of cytomegalovirus exposure and HLA in healthy donors. 60 Vbeta and 13 Jbeta primers were used in PCR. Using immunoSEQ multiplex PCR, the repertoire was profiled, and TCRdb retains in-frame clones only, with some absent. The top ten clones hold less than 4.5% of a sample with more than 150,000 clones, more than 65% of them seen once. The sequenced sample consisted of PBMCs. Source of these receptors: a middle-aged man in good health and CMV-seronegative.

This rearrangement joins TRBV6-6 to TRBJ2-3; D unclear. Germline CDR1 is MNHNY and CDR2 is SVGAGI (reference sequence). The length of the CDR3 is 13 residues. V was cut by 6 bases and J by 0 bases, with 7 bases left in between. The DNA for the CDR3 is TGTGCCAGCAGGACGACTAGCACAGATACGCAGTATTTT. Its protein is CASRTTSTDTQYF.

V and J are TRBV7-9 and TRBJ2-5, with a tentative D call TRBD1 (5 bases). CDR1 is SEHNR and CDR2 is FQNEAQ in the germline V gene (reference sequence). Trimming took 6 bases from V and 2 from J, leaving 19 bases between them. This CDR3 is 16 amino acids long. The CDR3 region is CASSIRSPGRQETQYF. For the CDR3, the DNA is TGTGCCAGCAGTATAAGGAGCCCAGGGCGGCAAGAGACCCAGTACTTC.

The rearrangement links TRBV9 to TRBJ2-2; no clear D gene. The CDR3 sequence is 14 residues long. Trimming cost V 0 bases and J 6 bases, with 9 bases left between them. CDR1 and CDR2 (germline): SGDLS, YYNGEE. The chain's CDR3 is CASSVVGSAGELFF. The DNA for the CDR3 is TGTGCCAGCAGCGTAGTCGGGTCGGCCGGGGAGCTGTTTTTT. The complete variable domain, with remaining parts taken from reference TRBV9 and TRBJ2-2, reads DSGVTQTPKHLITATGQRVTLRCSPRSGDLSVYWYQQSLDQGLQFLIQYYNGEERAKGNILERFSAQQFPDLHSELNLSSLELGDSALYFCASSVVGSAGELFFGEGSRLTVL.

V is TRBV2 and J is TRBJ1-5; 7 bases fit TRBD1. Per germline, CDR1 SNHLY and CDR2 FYNNEI. This CDR3 is 15 amino acids long. V lost 3 bases to trimming and J lost 6 bases; unmatched junction nucleotides: 8. The CDR3 DNA sequence: TGTGCCAGCAGTGAGTCCAGGGCAGGGGGTCAGCCCCAGCATTTT. Its protein is CASSESRAGGQPQHF.

This rearrangement joins TRBV11-1 to TRBJ1-1, with D perhaps TRBD1 (6 bases). Germline V gene data show CDR1 as SGHAT and CDR2 as FQDESV (reference sequence). V gave up 5 bases and J gave up 5 bases, with 15 bases separating them. The CDR3 runs to 14 residues. CDR3 nucleotide sequence: TGTGCCAGCAGCAATCCGGGGCAGGGGACTGAAGCTTTCTTT. Residues: CASSNPGQGTEAFF.

The chain links TRBV4-1 to TRBJ1-1; D is undetermined. The CDR3 contains 13 residues. Per germline, CDR1 MGHRA and CDR2 YSYEKL. V was shortened by 4 bases and J by 5 bases, with 11 bases between the two germline ends. CDR3 sequence (DNA): TGCGCCAGCAGCCGTTTAGCCTTAACTGAAGCTTTCTTT. The encoded protein is CASSRLALTEAFF.

V usage is TRBV7-8 and J usage is TRBJ2-1; D is ambiguous. The CDR3 runs 14 residues. V was shortened by 5 bases and J by 2 bases, with 10 bases between the two germline ends. Germline CDR1 and CDR2: SGHVS and FQNEAQ. DNA of the CDR3: TGTGCCAGCAGCCCCACAGAAACCTACAATGAGCAGTTCTTC. This encodes CASSPTETYNEQFF.

This clone was counted between two and nine times. The rearrangement joins TRBV19 to TRBJ1-2; D call uncertain. This CDR3 is built from 12 residues. From germline, CDR1 is LNHDA and CDR2 SQIVND (reference sequence). V lost 9 bases and J 4 bases, leaving 12 bases between the germline ends. CDR3 bases: TGTGCCAGCTTCACGGGTGGCTATGGCTACACCTTC. As protein: CASFTGGYGYTF.

The chain has TRBV7-8 and TRBJ2-7; a possible D gene is TRBD2 (6 bases). V lost 4 bases and J 1 base, leaving 14 bases between the germline ends. This CDR3 comprises 15 residues. Germline V gene lookup returns CDR1 SGHVS and CDR2 FQNEAQ. Written as DNA, the CDR3 is TGTGCCAGCAGCTCCTTTCCGGGAGAGTCCTACGAGCAGTACTTC. Translation: CASSSFPGESYEQYF. Together with reference TRBV7-8 and TRBJ2-7, the CDR3 gives the full variable domain: GAGVSQSPRYKVAKRGQDVALRCDPISGHVSLFWYQQALGQGPEFLTYFQNEAQLDKSGLPSDRFFAERPEGSVSTLKIQRTQQEDSAVYLCASSSFPGESYEQYFGPGTRLTVT.

The genes are TRBV5-1 and TRBJ1-1, with 8 bases aligning to TRBD1. The CDR3 runs to 14 residues. With 4 bases clipped from V and 4 bases from J, the junction kept 6 bases outside the gene matches. Germline CDR1 reads SGHRS; CDR2 reads YFSETQ. CDR3 protein: CASSRSQGATEAFF. CDR3 nucleotide sequence: TGCGCCAGCAGCAGATCGCAGGGGGCCACTGAAGCTTTCTTT.

The chain has TRBV30 and TRBJ1-5; D remains ambiguous. This CDR3 comprises 14 residues. Germline CDR1 reads GTSNPN; CDR2 reads SVGIG (reference sequence). Trimming left V 0 bases short and J 2 bases short, with 8 bases between. CDR3 sequence: CAWSVRRGNQPQHF. The DNA for the CDR3 is TGTGCCTGGAGTGTAAGACGGGGCAATCAGCCCCAGCATTTT.

This chain connects TRBV29-1 to TRBJ2-3; 10 bases are shared with TRBD2. The J segment lost 2 bases and the V segment lost 6 bases, leaving 5 bases of the junction unmatched. This CDR3 region has 14 residues. Germline assignment: CDR1 SQVTM and CDR2 ANQGSEA. CDR3 residues: CSVGTSDFTDTQYF. DNA for the CDR3: TGCAGCGTGGGGACTAGCGATTTCACAGATACGCAGTATTTT.

Here the CDR3 DNA reads TGTGCCAGCAGAGTCCAGGGTGTGGACGAGCAGTACTTC. It yields the protein CASRVQGVDEQYF. J is TRBJ2-7 and V is TRBV6-1; tentative D call: TRBD1 (5 bases). The CDR3 has 13 amino acids. V was trimmed by 6 bases and J by 5 bases, leaving 14 bases between them. The V gene's germline CDR1 is MNHNS and CDR2 SASEGT.

This clone was counted a few times. The chain couples TRBV5-8 to TRBJ2-7, with 8 bases matching TRBD1. The length of the CDR3 is 15 residues. Trimming took 4 bases from V and 3 from J; bases not matched to a gene: 9. Germline CDR1 reads SGHTS; CDR2 reads YDEGEE. DNA of the CDR3: TGTGCCAGCAGCCAGGACAGGGTCTCCTACTACGAGCAGTACTTC. It encodes CASSQDRVSYYEQYF.